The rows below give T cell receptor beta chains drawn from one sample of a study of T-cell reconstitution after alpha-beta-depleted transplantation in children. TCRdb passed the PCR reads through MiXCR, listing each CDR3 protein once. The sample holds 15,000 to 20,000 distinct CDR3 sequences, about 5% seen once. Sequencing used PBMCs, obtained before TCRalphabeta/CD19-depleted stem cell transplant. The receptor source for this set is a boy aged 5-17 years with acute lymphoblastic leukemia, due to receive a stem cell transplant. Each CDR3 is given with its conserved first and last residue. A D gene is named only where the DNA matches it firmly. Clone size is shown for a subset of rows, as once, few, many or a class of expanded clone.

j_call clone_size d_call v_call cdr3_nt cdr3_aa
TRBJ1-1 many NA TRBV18 TGTGCCAGCTCGGCCGGGAGACTGAACACTGAAGCTTTCTTT CASSAGRLNTEAFF
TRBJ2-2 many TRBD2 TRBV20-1 TGCAGTGCTGTAGCGGGGGGGCTTAGCGGGGAGCTGTTTTTT CSAVAGGLSGELFF
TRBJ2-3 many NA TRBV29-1 TGCAGCGTTGAAGATCCTAGGGACCCAGCCACGCAGTATTTT CSVEDPRDPATQYF
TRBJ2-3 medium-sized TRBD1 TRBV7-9 TGTGCCAGCATGGACAGGGGGCGCACAGATACGCAGTATTTT CASMDRGRTDTQYF
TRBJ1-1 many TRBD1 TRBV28 TGTGCCAGCAGCCTTCCGGGACAGGGTTACGCTGAAGCTTTCTTT CASSLPGQGYAEAFF
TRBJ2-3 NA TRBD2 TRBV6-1 TGTGCCAGCAGTGGCATCCAACTAGCGGGAGATATAGATATGCAGTATTTT CASSGIQLAGDIDMQYF
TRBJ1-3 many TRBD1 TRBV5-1 TGCGCCAGCAGCTGGGAACAGGGGACCCCTGGAAACACCATATATTTT CASSWEQGTPGNTIYF
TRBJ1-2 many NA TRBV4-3 TGCGCCAGCAGCCAAACCCCAGCGAGACGTGGCTACACCTTC CASSQTPARRGYTF
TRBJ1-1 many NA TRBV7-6 TGTGCCGTGAGGGGCACTGAAGCTTTCTTT CAVRGTEAFF
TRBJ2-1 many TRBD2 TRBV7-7 TGTGCCAGCAGCCCGGGACTAGCGGGGGGGGATGAGCAGTTCTTC CASSPGLAGGDEQFF
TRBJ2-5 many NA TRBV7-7 TGTGCCAGCTCCCGGGCAGGAACGGTCGGGCAAGAGACCCAGTACTTC CASSRAGTVGQETQYF
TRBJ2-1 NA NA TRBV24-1 TGTGCCACCAGTGCTAGCCACGGTGAGCAGTTCTTC CATSASHGEQFF
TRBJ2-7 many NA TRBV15 TGTGCCACCAGCAGATCTCCCCTTAGGGATAGCTCCTACGAGCAGTACTTC CATSRSPLRDSSYEQYF
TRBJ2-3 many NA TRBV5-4 TGTGCCAGCAGGGGGAATTCGGGAACAGATACGCAGTATTTT CASRGNSGTDTQYF
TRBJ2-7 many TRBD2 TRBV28 TGTGCCAGCTCAACCGGGGGGGCCGAGCAGTACTTC CASSTGGAEQYF
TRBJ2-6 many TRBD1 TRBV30 TGTGCCTGGAGTTTTCGACAGGGCCTTGGCGTCCTGACTTTC CAWSFRQGLGVLTF
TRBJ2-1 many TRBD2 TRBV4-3 TGCGCCAGCAGCACCCTAGCGGGGCGTTTTAGTTCGCAGTTCTTC CASSTLAGRFSSQFF
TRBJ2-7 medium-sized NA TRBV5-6 TGTGCCAGCAGACCTTCGGGACGCCCGAGCTCCTACGAGCAGTACTTC CASRPSGRPSSYEQYF
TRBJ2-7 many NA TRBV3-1 TGTGCCAGCAGCCCCGGACACGAGCAGTACTTC CASSPGHEQYF
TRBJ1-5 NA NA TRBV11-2 TGTGCCAGCAGCTTAGAGGCAGGGCTTAGTCAGCCCCAGCATTTT CASSLEAGLSQPQHF
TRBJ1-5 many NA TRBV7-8 TGTGCCAGCAGCTTAACCGGCGGCCGCAATCAGCCCCAGCATTTT CASSLTGGRNQPQHF
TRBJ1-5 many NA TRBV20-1 TGCAGTGCTAGGCAGTCCCTATCTCTTAATCAGCCCCAGCATTTT CSARQSLSLNQPQHF
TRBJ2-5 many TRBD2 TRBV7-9 TGTGCCAGCAGCTTAGACTGGACTAGCAGGGAGACCCAGTACTTC CASSLDWTSRETQYF
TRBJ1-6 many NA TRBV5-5 TGTGCCAGCAGCTTCGGCAGTTATAATTCACCCCTCCACTTT CASSFGSYNSPLHF
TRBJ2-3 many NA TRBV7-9 TGTGCCAGCAGCTTAGTTGGCTCACCGAATACGCAGTATTTT CASSLVGSPNTQYF
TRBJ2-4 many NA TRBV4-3 TGCGCCAGCAGCGCTCGCCGGGACTTTGAAAACATTCAGTACTTC CASSARRDFENIQYF
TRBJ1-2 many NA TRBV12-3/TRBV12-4 TGTGCCAGCACCGACCCAACGACGGGGTTCGTCTTC CASTDPTTGFVF
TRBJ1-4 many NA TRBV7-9 TGTGCCAGCAGCCACGGGGTATTTGACGAAAAACTGTTTTTT CASSHGVFDEKLFF
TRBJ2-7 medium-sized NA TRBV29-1 TGCAGCGTTAAGACCGGGGTTTTGGAGCAGTACTTC CSVKTGVLEQYF
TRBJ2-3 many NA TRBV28 TGTGCCAGCAGTTTAAGCGAGGTTGACACAGATACGCAGTATTTT CASSLSEVDTDTQYF
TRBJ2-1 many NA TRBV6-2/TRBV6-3 TGTGCCAGCAGTTACATTCAGGGGACGGCGAGAGACAATGAGCAGTTCTTC CASSYIQGTARDNEQFF
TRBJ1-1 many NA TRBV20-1 TGCAGTGCTAGTGCCGAGGGGTGGAACACTGAAGCTTTCTTT CSASAEGWNTEAFF
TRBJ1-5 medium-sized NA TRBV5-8 TGTGCCAGCAGCCCGGGACAATGGAATCAGCCCCAGCATTTT CASSPGQWNQPQHF
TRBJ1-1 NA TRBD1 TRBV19 TGTGCCAGTAGTCCTACAGGGGGAAACACTGAAGCTTTCTTT CASSPTGGNTEAFF
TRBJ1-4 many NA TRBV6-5 TGTGCCAGCAGTTATCAGGGGACATCTAATGAAAAACTGTTTTTT CASSYQGTSNEKLFF
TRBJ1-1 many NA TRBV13 TGTGCCAGCACCTCCGGAATGAACACTGAAGCTTTCTTT CASTSGMNTEAFF
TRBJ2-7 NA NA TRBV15 TGTGCCACCAGCAGAGATTGGTACAGCTACGAGCAGTACTTC CATSRDWYSYEQYF
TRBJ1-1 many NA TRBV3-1 TGTGCCAGCAGCCCGATTGCAGATATGAACACTGAAGCTTTCTTT CASSPIADMNTEAFF
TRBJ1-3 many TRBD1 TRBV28 TGTGCCAGCAGTTTAAGTTTTGGCAGGGGGAACACCATATATTTT CASSLSFGRGNTIYF
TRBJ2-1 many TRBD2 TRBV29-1 TGCAGCGTTGAGCCGACTAGCGGGAGGGCCCTCGTCAATGAGCAGTTCTTC CSVEPTSGRALVNEQFF
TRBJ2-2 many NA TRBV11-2 TGTGCCAGCAGCCAACCGGGGTCCCTCGGCCTTCGGCTGTTTTTT CASSQPGSLGLRLFF
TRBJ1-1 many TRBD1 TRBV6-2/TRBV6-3 TGTGCCAGCAGTTTCGGGACAGGGTTTGAAGCTTTCTTT CASSFGTGFEAFF
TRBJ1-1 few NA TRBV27 TGTGCCAGCAGTGCCATTCAGGGGAGCACTGAAGCTTTCTTT CASSAIQGSTEAFF
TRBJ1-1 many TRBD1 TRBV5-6 TGTGCCAGTACGTGGGACAGGCATAACACTGAAGCTTTCTTT CASTWDRHNTEAFF
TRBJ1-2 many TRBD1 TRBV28 TGTGCCAGCAGTGGGCGACCGGGACAGGGTAAAAACTATGGCTACACCTTC CASSGRPGQGKNYGYTF
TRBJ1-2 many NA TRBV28 TGTGCCAGCAGACCAACAGGGCGCTCTAACTATGGCTACACCTTC CASRPTGRSNYGYTF
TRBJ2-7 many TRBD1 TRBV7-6 TGTGCCAGCAGCCCGACGGCAGGGGGTACCTACGAGCAGTACTTC CASSPTAGGTYEQYF
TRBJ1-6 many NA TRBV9 TGTGCCAGCAGCGTTCGGTATGCTAATTCACCCCTCCACTTT CASSVRYANSPLHF
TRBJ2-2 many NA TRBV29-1 TGCAGCGTTCGGCCGGACGGTACGAACACCGGGGAGCTGTTTTTT CSVRPDGTNTGELFF
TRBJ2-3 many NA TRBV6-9 TGTGCCAGCATTCCCCGGCAGGGGGGCTCAGATACGCAGTATTTT CASIPRQGGSDTQYF
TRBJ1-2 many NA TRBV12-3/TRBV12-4 TGTGCCAGCAGTTTAGGGGGAACTAACTATGGCTACACCTTC CASSLGGTNYGYTF
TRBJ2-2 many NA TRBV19 TGTGCCAGTAGTATTTCGGGGCCCGGGGAGCTGTTTTTT CASSISGPGELFF
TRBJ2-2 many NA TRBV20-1 TGCAGTGCTGCAGGGGCGAACACCGGGGAGCTGTTTTTT CSAAGANTGELFF
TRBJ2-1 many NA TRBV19 TGTGCCAGTAGTATTTCCGGGAGCTCCTACAATGAGCAGTTCTTC CASSISGSSYNEQFF
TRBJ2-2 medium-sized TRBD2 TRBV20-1 TGCAGTGCTAGTCCCCTGACTAGCGGAACCGGGGAGCTGTTTTTT CSASPLTSGTGELFF